One and the same sample provided the 21 T cell receptor beta chains below, sequenced in a study of T cells after yellow fever vaccination. Using its own MiXCR run on the 5' RACE reads, TCRdb lists one record per CDR3 protein. Of about 340,000 distinct CDR3 sequences in the sample, 3% to 4.5% are singletons; the top ten hold roughly 24%. The source material was PBMCs, sampled 5 days after the yellow fever booster vaccination. The receptors originated from a young man who received the YFV17D yellow fever vaccine.

In its sample, this clonotype was seen many times. V is TRBV4-3 and J is TRBJ1-6; 10 nucleotides match TRBD1. The CDR3 loop spans 16 amino acids. From germline, CDR1 is LGHNA and CDR2 YSLEER. Germline trimming cut 6 bases from V and 7 bases from J; bases unmatched to any gene: 9. The CDR3 coding sequence is TGCGCCAGCAGTGGCGGTTTGGGACAGGGGAATTCACCCCTCCACTTT. It yields the protein CASSGGLGQGNSPLHF.

This clonotype was found a few times. The CDR3 nucleotides read TGTGCCAGCAGTTTGGCGGTTTCTATTGTCTACACCTTC. Translating it yields CASSLAVSIVYTF. The rearrangement links TRBV12-3 or TRBV12-4 to TRBJ1-2; D gene unclear. V lost 3 bases, J lost 10 bases, and 15 bases lay in between. This CDR3 has 13 amino acids.

This clonotype was counted ten times or more. V is TRBV7-2 and J is TRBJ1-5; D is possibly TRBD1 (5 bases). The germline V gene encodes CDR1 SGHTA and CDR2 FQGNSA. Trimming stripped 0 bases from V and 7 bases from J, with 16 bases between. This CDR3 is 16 amino acids long. In DNA, the CDR3 is TGTGCCAGCAGCTTAGCGAGAGGAGGGACGGGGCAGCCCCAGCATTTT. Translation gives CASSLARGGTGQPQHF. The variable domain in full, completed from reference TRBV7-2 and TRBJ1-5, reads GAGVSQSPSNKVTEKGKDVELRCDPISGHTALYWYRQSLGQGLEFLIYFQGNSAPDKSGLPSDRFSAERTGGSVSTLTIQRTQQEDSAVYLCASSLARGGTGQPQHFGDGTRLSIL.

The chain is built from TRBV5-5 and TRBJ2-7; D is possibly TRBD1 (6 bases). Germline V gene lookup returns CDR1 SGHKS and CDR2 YYEKEE (reference sequence). CDR3 length: 15 residues. V was trimmed by 6 bases and J by 3 bases, leaving 19 bases between them. CDR3 region: CASNPSRGFVYEQYV. The CDR3 DNA reads as TGTGCCAGCAACCCCTCCAGGGGCTTCGTCTACGAGCAGTACGTC.

This clonotype was recorded many times. The J gene is TRBJ2-7, the V gene TRBV6-2 or TRBV6-3; D uncertain. The V gene lost 5 bases and the J gene lost 9 bases, with 11 bases spanning the gap. In germline, CDR1 is MNHEY, CDR2 SVGEGT. The CDR3 consists of 11 residues. CDR3 amino acids: CASSQNLRQYV. CDR3 DNA: TGTGCCAGCAGTCAAAACTTACGGCAGTACGTC.

The V call is TRBV5-1, the J call TRBJ1-1, with a possible D match to TRBD1 (6 bases). The CDR3 is made up of 13 amino acids. Trimming cost V 8 bases and J 0 bases, with 11 bases left between them. Germline CDR1 and CDR2: SGHRS and YFSETQ. In DNA form, the CDR3 reads TGCGCCAGTTCAGGGGTTATGAACACTGAAGCTTTCTTT. Encoded protein: CASSGVMNTEAFF.

At least ten counts were recorded for this clonotype. This sequence joins TRBV5-1 and TRBJ2-5, with 15 nucleotides matching TRBD2. V lost 4 bases to trimming and J lost 2 bases; unmatched junction nucleotides: 3. From germline, CDR1 is SGHRS and CDR2 YFSETQ. The CDR3 loop spans 16 amino acids. The CDR3 nucleotides read TGCGCCAGCAGCCGCGGGACTAGCGGGGGGCAAGAGACCCAGTACTTC. It translates to CASSRGTSGGQETQYF.

This clonotype was observed many times. The chain employs TRBV29-1 and TRBJ2-1, with no clear D. The ends were cut back, 3 bases at V and 7 bases at J, with 13 bases in the middle. CDR1 is SQVTM, CDR2 ANQGSEA, per germline. The CDR3 has 13 residues. DNA of the CDR3: TGCAGCGTTGAGCGACTCTTGGAGAATGAGCAGTTCTTC. Protein: CSVERLLENEQFF.

The chain links TRBV7-2 to TRBJ2-5; 12 nucleotides align to TRBD2. CDR1 is SGHTA, CDR2 FQGNSA, per germline. The CDR3 is 18 amino acids. J gave up 5 bases and V 0 bases, and 10 bases lay outside the gene matches. The CDR3 protein is CASSLARKASGGVETQYF. Here the CDR3 DNA reads TGTGCCAGCAGCTTAGCGAGGAAGGCTAGCGGGGGGGTCGAGACCCAGTACTTC.

This clonotype was seen a few times. The gene calls are TRBV15 and TRBJ2-7; D gene uncertain. CDR1 LNHNV and CDR2 YYDKDF come from the germline V gene (reference sequence). The CDR3 runs to 14 residues. Trimming cost V 3 bases and J 0 bases, with 9 bases left between them. Here the CDR3 DNA reads TGTGCCACCAGCAGGGCGGCAGACTCCTACGAGCAGTACTTC. This encodes CATSRAADSYEQYF.

This clonotype turned up a few times. In DNA, the CDR3 is TGCGCCAGCAGCCACATTGACAGAAACTACAATGAGCAGTTCTTC. Its protein product is CASSHIDRNYNEQFF. The chain uses TRBV4-3 and TRBJ2-1; possibly TRBD1 for D (5 bases). Germline loops: CDR1 LGHNA, CDR2 YSLEER. CDR3 length: 15 residues. V lost 3 bases to trimming and J lost 3 bases, with 12 bases between them.

This clonotype was counted many times. V and J are TRBV12-5 and TRBJ2-1; tentatively, D is TRBD2 (5 bases). CDR1 is LGHNT, CDR2 FRNRAP, per germline. The V gene lost 11 bases and the J gene lost 1 base, with 6 bases spanning the gap. This CDR3 has 11 residues. The CDR3: CALASYNEQFF. CDR3 coding DNA: TGTGCTTTAGCGTCCTACAATGAGCAGTTCTTC. Drawing the rest from reference TRBV12-5 and TRBJ2-1, the complete variable domain is DARVTQTPRHKVTEMGQEVTMRCQPILGHNTVFWYRQTMMQGLELLAYFRNRAPLDDSGMPKDRFSAEMPDATLATLKIQPSEPRDSAVYFCALASYNEQFFGPGTRLTVL.

This clonotype has a handful of counts. The V and J genes are TRBV7-7 and TRBJ2-3; 11 bases map to TRBD2. The germline V gene encodes CDR1 SSHAT and CDR2 FNYEAQ (reference sequence). The length of the CDR3 is 18 residues. The J segment lost 1 base and the V segment lost 5 bases, leaving 11 bases of the junction unmatched. CDR3 in DNA: TGTGCCAGCAGCAACGGGGGTAGCGGGGGGGTCGGCACAGATACGCAGTATTTT. Its translation is CASSNGGSGGVGTDTQYF.

The rearrangement uses TRBV6-5 and TRBJ1-3; D may be TRBD1 (5 bases). Germline CDR1 MNHEY, CDR2 SVGAGI. The V gene lost 6 bases and the J gene lost 2 bases, with 11 bases spanning the gap. The CDR3 is made up of 14 amino acids. CDR3 residues: CASRPGGAGNTIYF. CDR3 nucleotide sequence: TGTGCCAGCAGGCCCGGGGGGGCTGGAAACACCATATATTTT.

This clonotype appeared many times. The rearrangement uses TRBV20-1 and TRBJ2-7; maybe TRBD2 (6 bases). Per the germline V gene, CDR1 is DFQATT and CDR2 is SNEGSKA (reference sequence). V dropped 0 bases and J dropped 5 bases, with 17 bases sitting between them. The CDR3 covers 15 residues. This CDR3 is CSARDGLGGSHEQYF. Here the CDR3 DNA reads TGCAGTGCTAGAGATGGCCTGGGGGGAAGCCACGAGCAGTACTTC.

This clonotype was counted only a few times. The gene calls are TRBV7-2 and TRBJ2-6; unclear D gene. From germline, CDR1 is SGHTA and CDR2 FQGNSA. Trimming took 5 bases from V and 1 from J, leaving 18 bases between them. The CDR3 extends over 18 amino acids. CDR3 in DNA: TGTGCCAGCAGCCCCTTACTTGACTTACCATCTGGGGCCAACGTCCTGACTTTC. Translated: CASSPLLDLPSGANVLTF.

The CDR3 nucleotides read TGTGCCAGCAGCCAGGACAGAGGGGGGTTGGACTCCTACAATGAGCAGTTCTTC. Its protein product is CASSQDRGGLDSYNEQFF. V and J are TRBV14 and TRBJ2-1; perhaps D is TRBD1 or TRBD2 (6 bases each). V dropped 3 bases and J dropped 0 bases, with 18 bases sitting between them. Germline V lookup: CDR1 SGHDN, CDR2 FVKESK. The CDR3 is 18 amino acids.

J is TRBJ2-5 and V is TRBV5-1; 10 nucleotides match TRBD1. Germline V lookup: CDR1 SGHRS, CDR2 YFSETQ. This CDR3 contains 14 residues. The V and J ends lost 5 bases and 5 bases, in that order; junction bases with no gene match: 6. Here the CDR3 DNA reads TGCGCCAGCAGAACGGGACAGGGGATGGAGACCCAGTACTTC. It yields the protein CASRTGQGMETQYF.

V is TRBV5-1 and J is TRBJ2-3; D might be TRBD2 (5 bases). V was clipped by 0 bases and J by 6 bases, with 11 bases between them. The CDR3 totals 14 residues. The germline V gene has CDR1 SGHRS and CDR2 YFSETQ. The CDR3 loop is CASSLEAGGDTQYF. The DNA for the CDR3 is TGCGCCAGCAGCTTGGAAGCAGGCGGGGATACGCAGTATTTT.

V usage is TRBV6-5 and J usage is TRBJ1-2; D call uncertain. The CDR3 totals 15 residues. Germline lookup yields CDR1 MNHEY and CDR2 SVGAGI. V gave up 4 bases and J gave up 4 bases, with 16 bases separating them. The DNA of the CDR3 is TGTGCCAGCAGTTCCCGTCCATGGCTCGCCTATGGCTACACCTTC. Its translation: CASSSRPWLAYGYTF.

This clonotype was counted a few times. V and J are TRBV6-5 and TRBJ1-1, with a tentative D call TRBD1 (5 bases). V was trimmed by 2 bases and J by 3 bases, leaving 13 bases between them. The CDR3 length is 15 residues. From germline, CDR1 is MNHEY and CDR2 SVGAGI. The CDR3 loop reads CASSYGAGRDTEAFF. The CDR3 nucleotides are TGTGCCAGCAGTTACGGAGCAGGGCGCGACACTGAAGCTTTCTTT.